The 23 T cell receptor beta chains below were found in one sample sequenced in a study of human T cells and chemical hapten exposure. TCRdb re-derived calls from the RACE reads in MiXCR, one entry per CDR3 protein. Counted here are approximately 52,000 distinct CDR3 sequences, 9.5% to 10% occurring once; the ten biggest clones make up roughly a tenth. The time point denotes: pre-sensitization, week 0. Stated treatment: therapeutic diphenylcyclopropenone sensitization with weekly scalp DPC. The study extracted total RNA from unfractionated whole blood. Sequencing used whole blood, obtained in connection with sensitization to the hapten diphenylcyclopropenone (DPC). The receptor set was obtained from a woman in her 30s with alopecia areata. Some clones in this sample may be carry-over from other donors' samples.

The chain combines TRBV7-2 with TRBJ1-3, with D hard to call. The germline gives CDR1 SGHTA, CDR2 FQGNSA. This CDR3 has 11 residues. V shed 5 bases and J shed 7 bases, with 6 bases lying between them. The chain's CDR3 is CASSVTNTIYF. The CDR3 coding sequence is TGTGCCAGCAGCGTAACGAACACCATATATTTT.

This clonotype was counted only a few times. CDR3 bases: TGTGCCAGCAGTCGGGACAGCCGCCAAGAGACCCAGTACTTC. Amino acids: CASSRDSRQETQYF. The chain couples TRBV6-5 to TRBJ2-5; TRBD1 agrees at 7 bases. Germline V gene data show CDR1 as MNHEY and CDR2 as SVGAGI. The V and J ends lost 5 bases and 1 base, in that order; junction bases with no gene match: 4. The CDR3 spans 14 residues.

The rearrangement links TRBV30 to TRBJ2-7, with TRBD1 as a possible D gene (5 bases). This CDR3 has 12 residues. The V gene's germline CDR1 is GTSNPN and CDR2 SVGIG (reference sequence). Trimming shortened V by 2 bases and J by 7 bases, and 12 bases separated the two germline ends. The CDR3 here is CAWSLGSGEQYF. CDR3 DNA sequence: TGTGCCTGGAGTCTGGGATCAGGGGAGCAGTACTTC.

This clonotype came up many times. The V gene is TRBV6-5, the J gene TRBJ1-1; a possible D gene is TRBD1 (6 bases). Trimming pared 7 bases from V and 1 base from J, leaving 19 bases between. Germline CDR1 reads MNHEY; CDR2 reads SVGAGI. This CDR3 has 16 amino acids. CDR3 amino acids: CASTTDTGMGNTEAFF. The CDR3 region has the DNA TGTGCCAGCACCACTGATACAGGGATGGGGAACACTGAAGCTTTCTTT.

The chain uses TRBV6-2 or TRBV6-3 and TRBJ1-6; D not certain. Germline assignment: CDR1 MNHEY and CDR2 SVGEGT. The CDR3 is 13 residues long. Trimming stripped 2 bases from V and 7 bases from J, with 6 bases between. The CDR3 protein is CASSYPANSPLHF. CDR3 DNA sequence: TGTGCCAGCAGTTACCCCGCAAATTCACCCCTCCACTTT.

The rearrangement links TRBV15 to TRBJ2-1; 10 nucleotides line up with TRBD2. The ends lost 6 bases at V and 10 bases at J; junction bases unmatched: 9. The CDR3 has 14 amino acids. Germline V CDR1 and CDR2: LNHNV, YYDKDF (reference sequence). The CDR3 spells CATSIPSGGREQFF. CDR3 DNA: TGTGCCACCAGTATACCTAGCGGGGGTCGGGAGCAGTTCTTC.

In nucleotides, the CDR3 is TGTGCCAGCAGCCTGGCAGGCGGGGGTTCACCCCTCCACTTT. Amino acids: CASSLAGGGSPLHF. The chain has TRBV9 and TRBJ1-6, with a weak D call TRBD1 (5 bases). V was pared by 4 bases and J by 9 bases, with 14 bases between. Germline CDR1 SGDLS, CDR2 YYNGEE. The CDR3 loop spans 14 amino acids.

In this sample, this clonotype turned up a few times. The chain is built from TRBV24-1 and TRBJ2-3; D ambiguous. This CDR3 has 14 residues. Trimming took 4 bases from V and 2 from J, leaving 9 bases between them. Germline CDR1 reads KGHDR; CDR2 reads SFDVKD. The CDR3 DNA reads TGTGCCACCAGTGAAGGGCAGCTCACAGATACGCAGTATTTT. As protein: CATSEGQLTDTQYF.

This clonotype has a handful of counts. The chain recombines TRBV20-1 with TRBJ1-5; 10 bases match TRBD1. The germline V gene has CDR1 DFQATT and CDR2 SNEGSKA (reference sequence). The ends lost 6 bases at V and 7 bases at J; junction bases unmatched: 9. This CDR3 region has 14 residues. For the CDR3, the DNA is TGCAGTGCCACCCCCGGACAGGGGGACCAGCCCCAGCATTTT. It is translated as CSATPGQGDQPQHF.

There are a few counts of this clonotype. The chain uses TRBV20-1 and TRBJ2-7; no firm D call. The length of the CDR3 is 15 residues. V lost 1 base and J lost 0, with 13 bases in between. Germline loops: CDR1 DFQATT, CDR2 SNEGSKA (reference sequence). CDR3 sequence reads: CSARGPFYTSYEQYF. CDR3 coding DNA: TGCAGTGCTAGAGGCCCCTTCTATACCTCCTACGAGCAGTACTTC.

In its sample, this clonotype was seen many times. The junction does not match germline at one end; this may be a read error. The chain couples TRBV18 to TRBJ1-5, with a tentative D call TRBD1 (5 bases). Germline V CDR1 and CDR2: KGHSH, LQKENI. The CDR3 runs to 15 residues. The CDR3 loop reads CASSRGDDSNQPQHF. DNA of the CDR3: TGTGCCAGCTCACGGGGGGACGATAGCAATCAACCCCAGCATTTT.

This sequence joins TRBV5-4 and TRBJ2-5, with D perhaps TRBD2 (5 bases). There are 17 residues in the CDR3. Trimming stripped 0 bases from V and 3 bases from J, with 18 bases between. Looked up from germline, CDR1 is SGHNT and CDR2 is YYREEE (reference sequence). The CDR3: CASSLDAGSPGKETQYF. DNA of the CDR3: TGTGCCAGCAGCTTGGACGCTGGGAGTCCGGGCAAAGAGACCCAGTACTTC.

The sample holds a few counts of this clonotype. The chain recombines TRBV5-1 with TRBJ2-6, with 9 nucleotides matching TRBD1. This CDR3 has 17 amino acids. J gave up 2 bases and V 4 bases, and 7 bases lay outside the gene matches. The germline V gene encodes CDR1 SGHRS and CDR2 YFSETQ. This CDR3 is CASSGVYRGPGANVLTF. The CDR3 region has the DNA TGCGCCAGCAGCGGCGTGTACAGGGGGCCTGGGGCCAACGTCCTGACTTTC. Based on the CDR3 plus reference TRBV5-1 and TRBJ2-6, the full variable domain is KAGVTQTPRYLIKTRGQQVTLSCSPISGHRSVSWYQQTPGQGLQFLFEYFSETQRNKGNFPGRFSGRQFSNSRSEMNVSTLELGDSALYLCASSGVYRGPGANVLTFGAGSRLTVL.

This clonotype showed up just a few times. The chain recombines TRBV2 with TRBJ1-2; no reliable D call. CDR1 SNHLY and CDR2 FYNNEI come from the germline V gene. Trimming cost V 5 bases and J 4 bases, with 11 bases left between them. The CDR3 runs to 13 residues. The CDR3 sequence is CASSLAGSYGYTF. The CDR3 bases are TGTGCCAGCAGTCTCGCCGGGTCCTATGGCTACACCTTC.

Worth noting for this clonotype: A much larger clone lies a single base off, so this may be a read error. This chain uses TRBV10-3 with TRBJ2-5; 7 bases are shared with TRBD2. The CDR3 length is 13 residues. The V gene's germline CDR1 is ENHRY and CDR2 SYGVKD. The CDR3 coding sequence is TGTGCCACCAGTACCAGCGGGGATGAGACCCAGTACTTC. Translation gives CATSTSGDETQYF.

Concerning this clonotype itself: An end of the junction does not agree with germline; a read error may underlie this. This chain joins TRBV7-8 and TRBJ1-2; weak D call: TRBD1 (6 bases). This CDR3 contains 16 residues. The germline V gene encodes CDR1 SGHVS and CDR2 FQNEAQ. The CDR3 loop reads CASSLSGGRRNYGYNF. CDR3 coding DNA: TGTGCCAGCAGCTTATCCGGGGGCAGGAGAAACTATGGCTACAACTTC.

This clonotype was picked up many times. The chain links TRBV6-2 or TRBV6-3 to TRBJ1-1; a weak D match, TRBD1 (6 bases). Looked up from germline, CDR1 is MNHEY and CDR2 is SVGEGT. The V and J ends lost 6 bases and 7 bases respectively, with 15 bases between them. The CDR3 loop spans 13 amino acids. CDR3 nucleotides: TGTGCCAGCAGCCCGAACAGGGCCTATGAAGCTTTCTTT. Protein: CASSPNRAYEAFF.

DNA of the CDR3: TGTGCCAGGGGAGACAGATTGAGGGCCGTCTACAATGAGCAGTTCTTC. It translates to CARGDRLRAVYNEQFF. V and J are TRBV7-6 and TRBJ2-1; D could derive from TRBD1 or TRBD2 (5 bases each). The CDR3 is made up of 16 amino acids. V dropped 9 bases and J dropped 3 bases, with 21 bases sitting between them. The germline V gene has CDR1 SGHVS and CDR2 FNYEAQ.

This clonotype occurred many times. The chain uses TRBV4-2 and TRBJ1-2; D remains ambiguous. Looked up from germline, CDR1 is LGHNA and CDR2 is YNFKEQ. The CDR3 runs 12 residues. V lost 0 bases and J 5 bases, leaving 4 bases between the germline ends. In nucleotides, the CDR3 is TGTGCCAGCAGCCAAGAGAGTTATGGCTACACCTTC. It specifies CASSQESYGYTF.

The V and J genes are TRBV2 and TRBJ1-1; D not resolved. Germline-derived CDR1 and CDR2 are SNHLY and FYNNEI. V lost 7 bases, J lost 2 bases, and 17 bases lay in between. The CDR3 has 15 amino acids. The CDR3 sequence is CASMYLGQANTEAFF. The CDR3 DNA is TGTGCCAGCATGTATCTTGGGCAGGCAAACACTGAAGCTTTCTTT. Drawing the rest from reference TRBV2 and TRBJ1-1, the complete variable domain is EPEVTQTPSHQVTQMGQEVILRCVPISNHLYFYWYRQILGQKVEFLVSFYNNEISEKSEIFDDQFSVERPDGSNFTLKIRSTKLEDSAMYFCASMYLGQANTEAFFGQGTRLTVV.

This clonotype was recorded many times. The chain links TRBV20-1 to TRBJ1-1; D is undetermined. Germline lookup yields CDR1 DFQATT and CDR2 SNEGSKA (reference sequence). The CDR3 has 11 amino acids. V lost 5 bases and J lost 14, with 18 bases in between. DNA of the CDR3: TGCAGTGCTGTAGGACGGCAGCAGACCTTCTTT. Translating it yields CSAVGRQQTFF.

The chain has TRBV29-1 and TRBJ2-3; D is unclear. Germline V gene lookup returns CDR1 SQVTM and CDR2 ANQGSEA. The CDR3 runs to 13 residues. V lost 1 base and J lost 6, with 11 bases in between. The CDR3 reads CSVEGREDDTQYF. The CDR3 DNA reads TGCAGCGTTGAAGGTCGTGAAGACGATACGCAGTATTTT.

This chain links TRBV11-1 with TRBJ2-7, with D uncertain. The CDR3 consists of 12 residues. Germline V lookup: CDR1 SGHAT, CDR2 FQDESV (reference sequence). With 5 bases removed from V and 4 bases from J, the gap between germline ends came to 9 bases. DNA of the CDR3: TGTGCCAGCAGCCCCGCCGGATACGAGCAGTACTTC. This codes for CASSPAGYEQYF.